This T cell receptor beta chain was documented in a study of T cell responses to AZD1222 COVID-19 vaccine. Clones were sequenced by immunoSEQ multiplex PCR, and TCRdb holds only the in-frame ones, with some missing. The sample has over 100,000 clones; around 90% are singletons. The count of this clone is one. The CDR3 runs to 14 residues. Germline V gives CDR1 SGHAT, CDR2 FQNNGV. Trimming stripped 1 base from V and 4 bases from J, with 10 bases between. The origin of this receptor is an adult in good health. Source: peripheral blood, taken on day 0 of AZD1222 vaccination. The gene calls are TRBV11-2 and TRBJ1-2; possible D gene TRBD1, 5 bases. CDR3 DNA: TGTGCCAGCAGCTTAGGCAGGGCGGGCTATGGCTACACCTTC. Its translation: CASSLGRAGYGYTF.